Listed below are T cell receptor beta chains from one sample, sequenced in a study of blood T cells in healthy people across ages. TCRdb called the 5' RACE reads again in MiXCR, with one record for every CDR3 protein. In the table there are some 940,000 distinct CDR3 sequences, roughly 28% of which are singletons. This sample was shared with a second study, whose subject was T cells of mothers and their children.

Sequencing input: blood. These receptors were obtained from a woman in her forties in good health. The CDR3 runs from the conserved cysteine through the conserved F or W. A D gene is named only where the DNA matches it firmly. Only some rows state a clone size, as once, few, many or a class for expanded clones.

V gene	D gene	clone size	CDR3 length	J gene	CDR3 protein	CDR3 DNA
TRBV11-2	.	.	13	TRBJ2-1	CASSHRRGNEQFF	TGTGCCAGCAGCCATCGGAGGGGGAATGAGCAGTTCTTC
TRBV7-9	TRBD2	many	16	TRBJ2-7	CASTPTGAGGGYEQYF	TGTGCCAGCACCCCTACCGGGGCCGGGGGAGGGTACGAGCAGTACTTC
TRBV29-1	.	many	11	TRBJ1-2	CSVSDSYGYTF	TGCAGCGTCTCCGACTCCTATGGCTACACCTTC
TRBV11-3	.	few	15	TRBJ2-1	CASSLWGGGFDEQFF	TGTGCCAGCAGCCTGTGGGGGGGGGGCTTTGATGAGCAGTTCTTC
TRBV30	.	.	16	TRBJ1-1	CAWTTPASPQGAGAFF	TGTGCCTGGACCACCCCGGCCTCTCCCCAAGGGGCTGGGGCTTTCTTT
TRBV5-6	.	many	14	TRBJ1-2	CASSLDGTNYGYTF	TGTGCCAGCAGCTTGGATGGGACTAACTATGGCTACACCTTC
TRBV28	.	.	16	TRBJ1-2	CASGSSPGVVVYGYTF	TGTGCCAGCGGCTCCAGTCCAGGGGTAGTCGTCTATGGCTACACCTTC
TRBV20-1	TRBD1	.	14	TRBJ2-1	CSATTGTGYNEQFF	TGCAGTGCTACTACCGGGACAGGATACAATGAGCAGTTCTTC
TRBV28	.	few	13	TRBJ1-2	CASSLQEGYGYTF	TGTGCCAGCAGTTTACAGGAGGGCTATGGCTACACCTTC
TRBV19	TRBD1	.	19	TRBJ1-4	CPPVPRTGRATGIEEKLFF	TGTCCGCCAGTACCCCGGACAGGGAGAGCGACAGGCATAGAAGAAAAACTGTTTTTT
TRBV14	.	few	17	TRBJ2-1	CASSQVQGRGSYNEQFF	TGTGCCAGCAGCCAAGTACAGGGGAGGGGCTCCTACAATGAGCAGTTCTTC
TRBV5-1	TRBD2	few	16	TRBJ2-1	CASSPTGTSLSNEQFF	TGCGCCAGCAGCCCGACCGGGACTAGCCTCTCCAATGAGCAGTTCTTC
TRBV19	.	.	13	TRBJ2-3	CASSMVARRTQYF	TGTGCCAGTAGTATGGTCGCTCGGCGTACGCAGTATTTT
TRBV11-1	.	.	14	TRBJ1-2	CASSRSAENYGYTF	TGTGCCAGCAGCCGGTCGGCAGAGAACTATGGCTACACCTTC
TRBV7-7	.	.	13	TRBJ2-1	CASSLPGKNEQFF	TGTGCTAGCAGCTTACCAGGGAAGAATGAGCAGTTCTTC
TRBV10-3	TRBD2	.	11	TRBJ2-7	CATDRGGEQYF	TGTGCCACTGATCGGGGGGGGGAGCAGTACTTC
TRBV30	.	few	13	TRBJ1-4	CAWSPNTASELFF	TGTGCCTGGAGTCCCAACACAGCATCGGAACTGTTTTTT